This T cell receptor (beta chain) was obtained from a study of cytomegalovirus exposure and HLA in healthy donors. General observations from the study: Reportedly, fewer N-insertions than the approximately 690-donor mean appeared in an Asian-associated ancestry cluster in a later analysis.

This clone occurred a few times. Its specificity is not known. There are 13 residues in the CDR3. Trimming at V came to 2 bases and at J to 3 bases, leaving 1 base not matched to a gene. Germline V gives CDR1 SGHRS, CDR2 YFSETQ. PCR involved 60 Vbeta and 13 Jbeta primers. Profiling relied on immunoSEQ multiplex PCR, and the TCRdb table lists in-frame clones only, not all of them. The sample yields 200,000 to 250,000 clones, roughly 91% seen once. The source of this sequence is a woman younger than 30 in good health and CMV-seronegative. The sequencing sample was made of PBMCs. The genes are TRBV5-1 and TRBJ2-7, with 8 bases identical to TRBD2. The CDR3 is CASSFSGDYEQYF. As DNA, the CDR3 is TGCGCCAGCAGCTTTAGCGGGGACTACGAGCAGTACTTC.